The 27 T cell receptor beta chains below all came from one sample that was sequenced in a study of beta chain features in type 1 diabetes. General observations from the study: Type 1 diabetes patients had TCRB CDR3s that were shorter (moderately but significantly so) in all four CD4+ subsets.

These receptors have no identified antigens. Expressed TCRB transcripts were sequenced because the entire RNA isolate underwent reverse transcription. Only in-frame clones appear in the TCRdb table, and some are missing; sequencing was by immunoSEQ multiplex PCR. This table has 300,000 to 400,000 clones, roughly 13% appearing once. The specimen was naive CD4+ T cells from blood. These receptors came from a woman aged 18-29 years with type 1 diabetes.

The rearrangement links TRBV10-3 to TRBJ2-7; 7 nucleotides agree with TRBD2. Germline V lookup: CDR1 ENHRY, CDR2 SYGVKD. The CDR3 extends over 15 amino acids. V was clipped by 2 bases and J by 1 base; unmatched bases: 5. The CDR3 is CAISEGGRESYEQYV. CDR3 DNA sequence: TGTGCCATCAGTGAGGGAGGGAGGGAGTCCTACGAGCAGTACGTC.

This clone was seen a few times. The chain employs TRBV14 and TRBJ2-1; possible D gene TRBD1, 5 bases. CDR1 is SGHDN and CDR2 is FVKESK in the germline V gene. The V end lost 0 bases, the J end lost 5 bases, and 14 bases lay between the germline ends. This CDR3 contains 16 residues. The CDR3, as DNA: TGTGCCAGCAGCCAAGATCGTATCAGGGTACACAATGAGCAGTTCTTC. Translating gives CASSQDRIRVHNEQFF. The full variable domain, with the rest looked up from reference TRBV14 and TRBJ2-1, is EAGVTQFPSHSVIEKGQTVTLRCDPISGHDNLYWYRRVMGKEIKFLLHFVKESKQDESGMPNNRFLAERTGGTYSTLKVQPAELEDSGVYFCASSQDRIRVHNEQFFGPGTRLTVL.

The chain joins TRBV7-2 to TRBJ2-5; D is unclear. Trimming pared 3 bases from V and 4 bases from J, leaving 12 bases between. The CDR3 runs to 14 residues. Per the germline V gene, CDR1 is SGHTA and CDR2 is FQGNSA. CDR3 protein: CASSLGLVLETQYF. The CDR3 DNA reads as TGTGCCAGCAGCTTGGGCCTTGTCCTAGAGACCCAGTACTTC.

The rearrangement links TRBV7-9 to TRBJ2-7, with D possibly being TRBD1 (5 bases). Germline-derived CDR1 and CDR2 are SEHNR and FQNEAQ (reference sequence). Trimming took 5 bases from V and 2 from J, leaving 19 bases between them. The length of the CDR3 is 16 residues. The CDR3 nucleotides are TGTGCCAGCAGCCCTGGGGTGGGGCGTGGGACCTACGAGCAGTACTTC. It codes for CASSPGVGRGTYEQYF.

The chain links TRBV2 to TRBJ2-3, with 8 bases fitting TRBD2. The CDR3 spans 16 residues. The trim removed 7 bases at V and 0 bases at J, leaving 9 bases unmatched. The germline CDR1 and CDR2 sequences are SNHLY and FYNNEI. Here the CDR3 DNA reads TGTGCCAGCAACCTTGGACTAGCAGCTAGCACAGATACGCAGTATTTT. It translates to CASNLGLAASTDTQYF.

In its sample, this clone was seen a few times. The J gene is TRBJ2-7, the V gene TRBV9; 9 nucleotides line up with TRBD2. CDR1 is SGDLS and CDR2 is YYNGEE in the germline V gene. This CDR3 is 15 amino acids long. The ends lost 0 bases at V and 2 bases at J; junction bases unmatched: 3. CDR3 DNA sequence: TGTGCCAGCAGCGTAGATCCTAGCGGGGCCTACGAGCAGTACTTC. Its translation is CASSVDPSGAYEQYF.

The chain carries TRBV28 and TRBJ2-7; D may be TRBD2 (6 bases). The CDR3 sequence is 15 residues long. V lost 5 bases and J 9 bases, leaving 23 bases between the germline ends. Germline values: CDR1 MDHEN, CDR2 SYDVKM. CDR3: CASSPSGILPGVQYF. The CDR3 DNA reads TGTGCCAGCAGTCCATCGGGTATTTTACCGGGGGTGCAGTACTTC. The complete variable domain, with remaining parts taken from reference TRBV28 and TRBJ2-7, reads DVKVTQSSRYLVKRTGEKVFLECVQDMDHENMFWYRQDPGLGLRLIYFSYDVKMKEKGDIPEGYSVSREKKERFSLILESASTNQTSMYLCASSPSGILPGVQYFGPGTRLTVT.

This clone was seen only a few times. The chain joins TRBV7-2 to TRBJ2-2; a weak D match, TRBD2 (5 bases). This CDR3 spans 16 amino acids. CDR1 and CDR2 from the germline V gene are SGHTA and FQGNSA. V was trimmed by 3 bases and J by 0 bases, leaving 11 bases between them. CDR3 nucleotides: TGTGCCAGCAGCTTGAGGGTACCTACGAACACCGGGGAGCTGTTTTTT. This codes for CASSLRVPTNTGELFF.

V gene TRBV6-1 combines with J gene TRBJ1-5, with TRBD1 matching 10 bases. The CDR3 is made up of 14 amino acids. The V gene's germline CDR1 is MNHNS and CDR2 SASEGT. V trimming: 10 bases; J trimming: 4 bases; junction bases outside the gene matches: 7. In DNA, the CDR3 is TGTGCCACCTTCGGGACAGGGGATAATCAGCCCCAGCATTTT. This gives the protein CATFGTGDNQPQHF.

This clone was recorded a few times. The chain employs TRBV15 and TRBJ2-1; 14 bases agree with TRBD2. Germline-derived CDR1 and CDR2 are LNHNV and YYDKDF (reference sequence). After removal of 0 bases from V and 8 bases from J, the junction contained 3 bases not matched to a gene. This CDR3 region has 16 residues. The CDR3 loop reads CATSREGLAGVYEQFF. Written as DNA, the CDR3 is TGTGCCACCAGCAGAGAGGGACTAGCGGGAGTGTATGAGCAGTTCTTC.

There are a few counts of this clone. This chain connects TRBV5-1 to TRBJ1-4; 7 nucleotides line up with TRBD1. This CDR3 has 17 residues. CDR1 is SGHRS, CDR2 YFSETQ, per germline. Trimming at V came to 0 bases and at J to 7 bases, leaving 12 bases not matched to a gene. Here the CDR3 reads CASSLEGQGVIGEKLFF. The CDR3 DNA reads TGCGCCAGCAGCTTGGAGGGCCAGGGGGTTATTGGTGAAAAACTGTTTTTT.

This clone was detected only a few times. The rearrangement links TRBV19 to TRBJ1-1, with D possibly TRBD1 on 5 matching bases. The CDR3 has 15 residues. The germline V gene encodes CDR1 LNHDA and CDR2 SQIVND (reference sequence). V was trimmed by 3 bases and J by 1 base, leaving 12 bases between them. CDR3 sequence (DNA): TGTGCCAGTAGTATGTTTTGGCAGGGGAACACTGAAGCTTTCTTT. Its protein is CASSMFWQGNTEAFF. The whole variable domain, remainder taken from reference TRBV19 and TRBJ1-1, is DGGITQSPKYLFRKEGQNVTLSCEQNLNHDAMYWYRQDPGQGLRLIYYSQIVNDFQKGDIAEGYSVSREKKESFPLTVTSAQKNPTAFYLCASSMFWQGNTEAFFGQGTRLTVV.

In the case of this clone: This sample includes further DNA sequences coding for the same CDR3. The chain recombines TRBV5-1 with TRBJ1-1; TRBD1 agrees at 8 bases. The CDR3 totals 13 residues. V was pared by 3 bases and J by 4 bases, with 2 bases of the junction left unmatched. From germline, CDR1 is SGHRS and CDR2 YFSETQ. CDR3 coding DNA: TGCGCCAGCAGCTCCGGACAGGGCACTGAAGCTTTCTTT. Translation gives CASSSGQGTEAFF.

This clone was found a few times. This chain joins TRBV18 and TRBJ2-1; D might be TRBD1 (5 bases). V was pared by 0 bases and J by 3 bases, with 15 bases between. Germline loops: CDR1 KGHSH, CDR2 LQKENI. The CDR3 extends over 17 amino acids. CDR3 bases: TGTGCCAGCTCACCACCGAGTGTCGGCAGGGTCTACAATGAGCAGTTCTTC. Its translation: CASSPPSVGRVYNEQFF.

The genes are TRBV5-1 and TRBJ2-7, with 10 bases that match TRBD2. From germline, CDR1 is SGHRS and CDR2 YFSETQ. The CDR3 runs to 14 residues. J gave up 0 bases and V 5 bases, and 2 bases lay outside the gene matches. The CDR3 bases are TGCGCCAGCAGAGGACTAGCGGACTCCTACGAGCAGTACTTC. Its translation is CASRGLADSYEQYF.

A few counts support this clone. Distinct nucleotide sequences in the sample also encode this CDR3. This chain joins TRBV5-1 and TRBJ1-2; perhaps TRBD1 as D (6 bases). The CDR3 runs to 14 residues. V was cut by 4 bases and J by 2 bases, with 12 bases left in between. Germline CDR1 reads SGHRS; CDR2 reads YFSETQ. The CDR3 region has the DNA TGCGCCAGCAGCCTAGGACAGCCGAACTATGGCTACACCTTC. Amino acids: CASSLGQPNYGYTF.

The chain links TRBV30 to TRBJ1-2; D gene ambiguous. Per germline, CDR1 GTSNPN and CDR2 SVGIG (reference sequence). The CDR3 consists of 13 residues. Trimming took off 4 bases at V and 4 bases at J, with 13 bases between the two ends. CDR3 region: CAWTLKGGYGYTF. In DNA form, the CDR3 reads TGTGCCTGGACCCTGAAGGGAGGCTATGGCTACACCTTC.

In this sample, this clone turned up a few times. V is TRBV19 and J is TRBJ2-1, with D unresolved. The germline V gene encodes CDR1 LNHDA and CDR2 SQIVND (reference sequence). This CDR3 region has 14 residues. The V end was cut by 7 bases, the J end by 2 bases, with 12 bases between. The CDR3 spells CASISGSTYNEQFF. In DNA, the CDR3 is TGTGCCAGTATCTCAGGAAGCACCTACAATGAGCAGTTCTTC.

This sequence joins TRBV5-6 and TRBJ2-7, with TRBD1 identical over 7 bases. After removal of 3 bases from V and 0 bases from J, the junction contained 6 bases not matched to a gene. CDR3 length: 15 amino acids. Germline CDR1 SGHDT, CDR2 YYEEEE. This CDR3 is CASSWGTANSYEQYF. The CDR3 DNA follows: TGTGCCAGCAGCTGGGGGACAGCGAACTCCTACGAGCAGTACTTC.

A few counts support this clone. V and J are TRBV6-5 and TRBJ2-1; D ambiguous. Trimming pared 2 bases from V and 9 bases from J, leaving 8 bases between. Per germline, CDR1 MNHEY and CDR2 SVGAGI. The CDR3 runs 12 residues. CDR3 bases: TGTGCCAGCAGTTACCATCGCGGTGAGCAGTTCTTC. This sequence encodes CASSYHRGEQFF.

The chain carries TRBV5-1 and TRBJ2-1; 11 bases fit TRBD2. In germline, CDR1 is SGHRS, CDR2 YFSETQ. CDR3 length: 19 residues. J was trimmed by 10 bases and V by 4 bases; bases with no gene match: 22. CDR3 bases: TGCGCCAGCAGCCCGGGTGTGGTAGCGGGAGGGCCTGGCCTAGAAGAGCAGTTCTTC. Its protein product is CASSPGVVAGGPGLEEQFF.

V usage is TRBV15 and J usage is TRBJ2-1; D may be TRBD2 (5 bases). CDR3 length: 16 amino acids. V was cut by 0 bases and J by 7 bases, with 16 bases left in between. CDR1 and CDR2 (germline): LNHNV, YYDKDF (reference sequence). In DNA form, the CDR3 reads TGTGCCACCAGCAGAGATGACGGACTGGGCTCGAATGAGCAGTTCTTC. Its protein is CATSRDDGLGSNEQFF. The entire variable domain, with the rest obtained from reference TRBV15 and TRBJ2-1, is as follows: DAMVIQNPRYQVTQFGKPVTLSCSQTLNHNVMYWYQQKSSQAPKLLFHYYDKDFNNEADTPDNFQSRRPNTSFCFLDIRSPGLGDTAMYLCATSRDDGLGSNEQFFGPGTRLTVL.

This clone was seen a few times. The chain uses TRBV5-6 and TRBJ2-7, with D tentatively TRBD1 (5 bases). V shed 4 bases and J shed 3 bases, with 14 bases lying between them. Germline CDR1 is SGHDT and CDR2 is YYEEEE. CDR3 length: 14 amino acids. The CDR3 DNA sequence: TGTGCCAGCAGCGAAAAGGGGCGGTTCTACGAGCAGTACGTC. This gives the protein CASSEKGRFYEQYV.

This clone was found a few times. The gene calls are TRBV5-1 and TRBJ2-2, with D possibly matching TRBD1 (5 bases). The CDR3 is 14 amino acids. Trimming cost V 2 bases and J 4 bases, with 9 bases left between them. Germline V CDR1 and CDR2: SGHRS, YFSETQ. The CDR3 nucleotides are TGCGCCAGCAGCTTATCAGGGATCACCGGGGAGCTGTTTTTT. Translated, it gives CASSLSGITGELFF. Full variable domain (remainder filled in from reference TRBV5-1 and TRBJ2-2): KAGVTQTPRYLIKTRGQQVTLSCSPISGHRSVSWYQQTPGQGLQFLFEYFSETQRNKGNFPGRFSGRQFSNSRSEMNVSTLELGDSALYLCASSLSGITGELFFGEGSRLTVL.

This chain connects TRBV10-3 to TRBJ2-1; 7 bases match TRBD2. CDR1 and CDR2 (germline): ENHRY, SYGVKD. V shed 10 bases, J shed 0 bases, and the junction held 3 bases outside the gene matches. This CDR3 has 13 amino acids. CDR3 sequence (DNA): TGTGCCACCGCTAGCGGCTCCTACAATGAGCAGTTCTTC. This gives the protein CATASGSYNEQFF.

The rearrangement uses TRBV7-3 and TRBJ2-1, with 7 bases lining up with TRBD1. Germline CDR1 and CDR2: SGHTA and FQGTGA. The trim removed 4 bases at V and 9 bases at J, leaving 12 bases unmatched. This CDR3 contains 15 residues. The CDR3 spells CASSSPMRGLGEQFF. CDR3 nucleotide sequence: TGTGCCAGCAGCTCCCCCATGAGGGGGCTTGGTGAGCAGTTCTTC. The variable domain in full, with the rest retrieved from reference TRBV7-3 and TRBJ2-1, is GAGVSQTPSNKVTEKGKYVELRCDPISGHTALYWYRQSLGQGPEFLIYFQGTGAADDSGLPNDRFFAVRPEGSVSTLKIQRTERGDSAVYLCASSSPMRGLGEQFFGPGTRLTVL.

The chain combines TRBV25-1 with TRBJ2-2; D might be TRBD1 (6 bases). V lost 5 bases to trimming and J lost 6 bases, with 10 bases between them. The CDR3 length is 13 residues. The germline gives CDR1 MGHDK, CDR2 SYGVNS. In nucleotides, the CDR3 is TGTGCCAGCAGTTCTCAGGGGCCCGGGGAGCTGTTTTTT. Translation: CASSSQGPGELFF.